Listed below are T cell receptor beta chains from one sample, sequenced in a study of Graves' ophthalmopathy and Graves' hyperthyroidism. TCRdb reprocessed the multiplex PCR reads via MiXCR and lists one record per CDR3 protein. Of approximately 1.2 million distinct CDR3 sequences listed, less than 45% are singletons. Sequencing was carried out using peripheral blood or thyroid tissue (not recorded which). The receptors derive from an adult man with Graves' hyperthyroidism. Each CDR3 is given with its conserved first and last residue. Fields, in order: clone size, V gene, J gene, D gene, CDR3 DNA, CDR3 protein. D genes are given only for firm matches. Part of the rows lack a size; the others show once, few, many or a class for expanded clones.

abundance: NA
v_gene: TRBV27
j_gene: TRBJ2-2
d_gene: NA
CDR3nt: TGTGCCAGCAGTTTTTCGACACTGAACACCGGGGAGCTGTTTTTT
CDR3aa: CASSFSTLNTGELFF

abundance: NA
v_gene: TRBV6-5
j_gene: TRBJ1-2
d_gene: TRBD1
CDR3nt: TGTGCCAGCAGCCTCCCGACAGGGCAGGGCTTCTATGGCTACACCTTC
CDR3aa: CASSLPTGQGFYGYTF

abundance: many
v_gene: TRBV10-3
j_gene: TRBJ1-1
d_gene: NA
CDR3nt: TGTGCCATCAGTGATAAGACGGCAGGGCCCACTGAAGCTTTCTTT
CDR3aa: CAISDKTAGPTEAFF

abundance: many
v_gene: TRBV24-1
j_gene: TRBJ1-5
d_gene: NA
CDR3nt: TGTGCCACCTCGACTTGGGGGGACGGTCAGCCCCAGCATTTT
CDR3aa: CATSTWGDGQPQHF

abundance: NA
v_gene: TRBV28
j_gene: TRBJ2-5
d_gene: NA
CDR3nt: TGTGCCAGCACCCCCGGAGGGGAAGAGACCCAGTACTTC
CDR3aa: CASTPGGEETQYF

abundance: many
v_gene: TRBV7-9
j_gene: TRBJ2-2
d_gene: TRBD2
CDR3nt: TGCGCCAGCAGCCCGACTAGCGGGGGCACCGGGGAGCTGTTTTTT
CDR3aa: CASSPTSGGTGELFF

abundance: NA
v_gene: TRBV14
j_gene: TRBJ1-4
d_gene: NA
CDR3nt: TGTGCCAGCAGCCCTTCAGATGCAACTAATGAAAAACTGTTTTTT
CDR3aa: CASSPSDATNEKLFF

abundance: many
v_gene: TRBV20-1
j_gene: TRBJ2-5
d_gene: TRBD2
CDR3nt: TGCAGTGCTAGGACCGGGACTACGCCCCAAGAGACCCAGTACTTC
CDR3aa: CSARTGTTPQETQYF

abundance: NA
v_gene: TRBV28
j_gene: TRBJ1-1
d_gene: NA
CDR3nt: TGTGCCAGCACCCCCTGGGGTGGGACTGAAGCTTTCTTT
CDR3aa: CASTPWGGTEAFF

abundance: NA
v_gene: TRBV18
j_gene: TRBJ1-3
d_gene: TRBD1
CDR3nt: TGTGCCAGCTCACTAGGGACAGACTCGTCTGGAAACACCATATATTTT
CDR3aa: CASSLGTDSSGNTIYF

abundance: few
v_gene: TRBV5-4
j_gene: TRBJ1-2
d_gene: NA
CDR3nt: TGTGCCAGCAGCTTGGGGGACACGTCTAACTATGGCTACACCTTC
CDR3aa: CASSLGDTSNYGYTF

abundance: many
v_gene: TRBV29-1
j_gene: TRBJ1-6
d_gene: NA
CDR3nt: TGCAGCGTCCCCGGACAGAATTCACCCCTCCACTTT
CDR3aa: CSVPGQNSPLHF

abundance: many
v_gene: TRBV5-1
j_gene: TRBJ2-7
d_gene: NA
CDR3nt: TGCGCCAGCAGCTTGCGTACTGGTGGCGGGACCCTCTACGAGCAGTACTTC
CDR3aa: CASSLRTGGGTLYEQYF

abundance: NA
v_gene: TRBV7-2
j_gene: TRBJ2-5
d_gene: NA
CDR3nt: TGTGCCAGCAGCTTACCGACAGGGCTAGCGATATACCAAGAGACCCAGTACTTC
CDR3aa: CASSLPTGLAIYQETQYF

abundance: many
v_gene: TRBV20-1
j_gene: TRBJ2-5
d_gene: NA
CDR3nt: TGCAGTGCTAGACCACGGATGGGGGGTCAAGAGACCCAGTACTTC
CDR3aa: CSARPRMGGQETQYF

abundance: NA
v_gene: TRBV6-5
j_gene: TRBJ2-7
d_gene: NA
CDR3nt: TGTGCCAGCACCCCCGGGACGGGAGTCTCCTACGAGCAGTACTTC
CDR3aa: CASTPGTGVSYEQYF

abundance: NA
v_gene: TRBV29-1
j_gene: TRBJ2-7
d_gene: NA
CDR3nt: TGCAGCGTTCTCGACAGTCGCTACGAGCAGTACTTC
CDR3aa: CSVLDSRYEQYF

abundance: few
v_gene: TRBV28
j_gene: TRBJ1-1
d_gene: TRBD1
CDR3nt: TGTGCCAGCAGTTTATTTACAGGGGGGGACACTGAAGCTTTCTTT
CDR3aa: CASSLFTGGDTEAFF

abundance: NA
v_gene: TRBV4-1
j_gene: TRBJ2-5
d_gene: TRBD2
CDR3nt: TGCGCCAGCAGCCGCGGGGTGGTCACTAGCGGGATTAGCGACATTGGGGTGGAGACCCAGTACTTC
CDR3aa: CASSRGVVTSGISDIGVETQYF

abundance: few
v_gene: TRBV7-9
j_gene: TRBJ1-1
d_gene: NA
CDR3nt: TGTGCCAGCAGCTTGCCTCTCACTGAAGCTTTCTTT
CDR3aa: CASSLPLTEAFF

abundance: NA
v_gene: TRBV7-2
j_gene: TRBJ2-7
d_gene: NA
CDR3nt: TGTGCCAGCAGCTTAGCCCACGGGAACGAGCAGTACTTC
CDR3aa: CASSLAHGNEQYF

abundance: few
v_gene: TRBV20-1
j_gene: TRBJ1-2
d_gene: NA
CDR3nt: TGCAGTGCTATCCCCCCCAGGGCTGGCTACACCTTC
CDR3aa: CSAIPPRAGYTF

abundance: NA
v_gene: TRBV12-3/TRBV12-4
j_gene: TRBJ2-2
d_gene: NA
CDR3nt: TGTGCCAGCAGTTCCACAGGGATGTACGCCGGGGAGCTGCTTTTT
CDR3aa: CASSSTGMYAGELLF

abundance: many
v_gene: TRBV24-1
j_gene: TRBJ1-1
d_gene: NA
CDR3nt: TGTGCCACCAAAAGTGGGAACACTGAAGCTTTCTTT
CDR3aa: CATKSGNTEAFF

abundance: NA
v_gene: TRBV7-3
j_gene: TRBJ1-5
d_gene: NA
CDR3nt: TGTGCCAGCAGCTTACTTGGGAATTCACCCCAGCATTTT
CDR3aa: CASSLLGNSPQHF

abundance: many
v_gene: TRBV11-2
j_gene: TRBJ1-1
d_gene: NA
CDR3nt: TGTGCCAGCAGCTTAGACGAGAACACTGAAGCTTTCTTT
CDR3aa: CASSLDENTEAFF

abundance: NA
v_gene: TRBV10-3
j_gene: TRBJ1-2
d_gene: NA
CDR3nt: TGTGCCATCAGTGCTCGGGGGTACTATGGCTACACCTTC
CDR3aa: CAISARGYYGYTF

abundance: NA
v_gene: TRBV5-1
j_gene: TRBJ1-4
d_gene: NA
CDR3nt: TGCGCCAGCAGCTTGGAGGCAGGGGCGGGCGAAAAACTGTTTTTT
CDR3aa: CASSLEAGAGEKLFF

abundance: NA
v_gene: TRBV10-2
j_gene: TRBJ2-7
d_gene: NA
CDR3nt: TGCGCCAGCAGTGAGCGGGCAAAGGACGAGCAGTACTTC
CDR3aa: CASSERAKDEQYF

abundance: few
v_gene: TRBV29-1
j_gene: TRBJ1-2
d_gene: TRBD1
CDR3nt: TGCAGCCCCTCGGACAGGGCGTATGGCTACACCTTC
CDR3aa: CSPSDRAYGYTF

abundance: NA
v_gene: TRBV29-1
j_gene: TRBJ2-5
d_gene: TRBD2
CDR3nt: TGCAGCGTTGAAGAGATCCGCGGGAGGGGGGAGACCCAGTACTTC
CDR3aa: CSVEEIRGRGETQYF

abundance: once
v_gene: TRBV28
j_gene: TRBJ2-7
d_gene: NA
CDR3nt: TGTGCCAGCAGCGGTGGACGGAACCTCTACGAGCAGTACTTC
CDR3aa: CASSGGRNLYEQYF